This paragraph reports one T cell receptor (beta chain). Its antigen is currently unknown. The data originate from a study of T cells in Graves' hyperthyroidism and ophthalmopathy. Study results and caveats: In validation, the model predicted ophthalmopathy. These predictions came a median about 6.5 months before onset.

Diagnostic assessment was based on clinical symptoms, serum thyroxine and TRAb, thyroid ultrasound and orbital computed tomography. TCR beta CDR3 regions were amplified from RNA. Researchers ran a first-round RT-PCR on the TCR CDR3 using the HTBI primer set. TCRdb re-analysed the multiplex PCR reads in MiXCR, keeping a single row per CDR3 protein. The table lists more than 500,000 distinct CDR3 sequences, about 45% of them singletons, with 35% to 50% in the top ten. Germline V gene data show CDR1 as MGHRA and CDR2 as YSYEKL. Trimming stripped 0 bases from V and 2 bases from J, with 17 bases between. CDR3 length: 17 residues.

What was sequenced was peripheral blood or thyroid tissue (not recorded which). The sequence was collected from an adult woman with Graves' disease, either hyperthyroidism or ophthalmopathy (not recorded which). The chain combines TRBV4-1 with TRBJ2-7, with D uncertain. CDR3 amino acids: CASSQEIVTGFPYEQYF. The CDR3, as DNA: TGCGCCAGCAGCCAAGAGATCGTCACTGGCTTTCCCTACGAGCAGTACTTC.